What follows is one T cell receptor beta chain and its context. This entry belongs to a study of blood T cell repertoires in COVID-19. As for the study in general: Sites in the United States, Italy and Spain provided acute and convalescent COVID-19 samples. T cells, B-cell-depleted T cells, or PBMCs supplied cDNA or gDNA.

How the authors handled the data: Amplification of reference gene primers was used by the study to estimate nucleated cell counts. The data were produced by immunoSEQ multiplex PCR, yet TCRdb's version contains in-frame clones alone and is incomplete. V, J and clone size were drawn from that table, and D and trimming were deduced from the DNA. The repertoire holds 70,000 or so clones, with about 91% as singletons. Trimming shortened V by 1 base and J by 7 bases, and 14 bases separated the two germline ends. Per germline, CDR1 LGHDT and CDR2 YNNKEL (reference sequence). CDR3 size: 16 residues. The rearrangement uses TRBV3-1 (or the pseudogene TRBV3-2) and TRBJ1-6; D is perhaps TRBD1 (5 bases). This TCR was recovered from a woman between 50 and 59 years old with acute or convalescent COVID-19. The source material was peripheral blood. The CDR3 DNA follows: TGTGCCAGCAGCCAAGGACGGCAGGGAGGGAATTCACCCCTCCACTTT. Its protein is CASSQGRQGGNSPLHF.